A selection of T cell receptor beta chains follows, all from one sample in a study of blood T cell repertoires in COVID-19. Clones were sequenced by immunoSEQ multiplex PCR, and TCRdb holds only the in-frame ones, with some missing. The data contain some 240,000 clones, almost 85% of them singletons. Sequenced material: peripheral blood. The receptors stem from a woman in her seventies with COVID-19, enrolled during active disease. Each CDR3 is given with its conserved first and last residue. The D gene is left open where the match is weak. Clone size is stated in some rows and not others, as once, few, many or a class when expanded.

clone_size,v_call,j_call,d_call,cdr3_nt,cdr3_aa
once,TRBV6-5,TRBJ2-3,NA,TGTGCCAGCAGTTCCCCTTTGGGGGGTACGCAGTATTTT,CASSSPLGGTQYF
NA,TRBV7-6,TRBJ2-7,TRBD1,TGTGCCAGCAGCTTAGAAAGAGGGGGCGTGGCCTACGAGCAGTACTTC,CASSLERGGVAYEQYF
NA,TRBV6-9,TRBJ1-6,NA,TGTGCCAGCAGTTACGGAGCAAGCCCCCTCCACTTT,CASSYGASPLHF
NA,TRBV18,TRBJ1-2,TRBD1,TGTGCCAGCTCACCTCCCGGGACAGCTTATGGCTACACCTTC,CASSPPGTAYGYTF
NA,TRBV15,TRBJ1-4,NA,TGTGCCACCAGCAGGGGCGGGGAGTCTGAAAAACTGTTTTTT,CATSRGGESEKLFF
NA,TRBV19,TRBJ1-2,NA,TGTGCCAGTAGTATTGTACCGGGACATCAGTACTATGGCTACACCTTC,CASSIVPGHQYYGYTF
NA,TRBV4-2,TRBJ2-1,TRBD1,TGTGCCAGCAGCCTCCAGCCCCCGGGACAGGGTAATGTTGATGAGCAGTTCTTC,CASSLQPPGQGNVDEQFF
NA,TRBV4-2,TRBJ1-5,NA,TGTGCCAGCAGCCAAGACGCGACAGGCAACAATCAGCCCCAGCATTTT,CASSQDATGNNQPQHF
NA,TRBV5-6,TRBJ1-1,NA,TGTGCCAGCAACCAGGGTTACATGAACACTGAAGCTTTCTTT,CASNQGYMNTEAFF
once,TRBV27,TRBJ2-2,TRBD1,TGTGCCAGCAGACTGACAGGGGGCGCGAACACCGGGGAGCTGTTTTTT,CASRLTGGANTGELFF
NA,TRBV27,TRBJ1-4,TRBD1,TGTGCCAGCGGGCGACGGACAGGGGGTAATGAAAAACTGTTTTTT,CASGRRTGGNEKLFF
NA,TRBV30,TRBJ2-3,TRBD2,TGTGCCTGGAGTGTTCTTGCGGGAGGTCCAGATACGCAGTATTTT,CAWSVLAGGPDTQYF
NA,TRBV6-5,TRBJ2-5,NA,TGTGCCAGCAGTCCGCGGGTCCTACAAGAGACCCAGTACTTC,CASSPRVLQETQYF
NA,TRBV9,TRBJ2-3,TRBD2,TGTGCCAGCAGCCCGACTAGCGGGTTGACAGATACGCAGTATTTT,CASSPTSGLTDTQYF
NA,TRBV3-1/TRBV3-2,TRBJ2-3,TRBD1,TGTGCCAGCAGCCAAGATTACCTGCAGGGGGTTGGTACAGATACGCAGTATTTT,CASSQDYLQGVGTDTQYF
NA,TRBV3-1/TRBV3-2,TRBJ2-3,TRBD2,TGTGCCAGCAGCCAGCAGCGGGGGTCCACAGATACGCAGTATTTT,CASSQQRGSTDTQYF
few,TRBV2,TRBJ1-6,NA,TGTGCCAGCAGTGGGGAACAGGGAGATCGGTCACCCCTCCACTTT,CASSGEQGDRSPLHF
NA,TRBV24-1,TRBJ2-1,TRBD1,TGTGCCGCCGGGACAGGGGCTAATAATGAGCAGTTCTTC,CAAGTGANNEQFF
NA,TRBV30,TRBJ1-2,TRBD1,TGTGCCTGGAACAGGGGAGATGGCTACACCTTC,CAWNRGDGYTF
few,TRBV7-2,TRBJ2-2,TRBD1,TGTGCCAGCAGCTTAGGACCAGGGGGCGCCGGCACCGGGGAGCTGTTTTTT,CASSLGPGGAGTGELFF
NA,TRBV18,TRBJ1-1,NA,TGTGCCAGCTCACCGGAAGCTGGGGGGACTGAAGCTTTCTTT,CASSPEAGGTEAFF
NA,TRBV11-3,TRBJ1-1,TRBD1,TGTGCCAGCAGCTTAGCCGGCCAGGGGGCCAAAACTGAAGCTTTCTTT,CASSLAGQGAKTEAFF
NA,TRBV9,TRBJ1-4,NA,TGTGCCAGCAGCCACCGCTCTGGGGCCGGTGAAAAACTGTTTTTT,CASSHRSGAGEKLFF
NA,TRBV21-1,TRBJ2-6,NA,TGTGCCAGCAGGGACAGGGGGATTGGTTCTGGGGCCAACGTCCTGACTTTC,CASRDRGIGSGANVLTF